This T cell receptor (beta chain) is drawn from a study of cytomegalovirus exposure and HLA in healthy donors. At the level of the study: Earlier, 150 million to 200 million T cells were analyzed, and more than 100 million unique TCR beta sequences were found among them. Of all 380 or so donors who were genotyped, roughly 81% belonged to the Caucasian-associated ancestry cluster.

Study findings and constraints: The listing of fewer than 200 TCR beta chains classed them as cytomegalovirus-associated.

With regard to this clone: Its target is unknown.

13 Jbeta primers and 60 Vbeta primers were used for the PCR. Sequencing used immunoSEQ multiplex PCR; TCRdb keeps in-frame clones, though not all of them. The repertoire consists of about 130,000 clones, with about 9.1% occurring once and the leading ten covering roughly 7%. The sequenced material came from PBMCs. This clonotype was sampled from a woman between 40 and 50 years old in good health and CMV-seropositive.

CDR3 bases: TGTGCCAGCTCATCGAACGGACAGGGGGAAGGAAACACCATATATTTT. Translated: CASSSNGQGEGNTIYF. V and J are TRBV18 and TRBJ1-3; 10 positions match TRBD1. Germline CDR1 KGHSH, CDR2 LQKENI. Trimming at V came to 5 bases and at J to 4 bases, leaving 8 bases not matched to a gene. The CDR3 covers 16 residues.